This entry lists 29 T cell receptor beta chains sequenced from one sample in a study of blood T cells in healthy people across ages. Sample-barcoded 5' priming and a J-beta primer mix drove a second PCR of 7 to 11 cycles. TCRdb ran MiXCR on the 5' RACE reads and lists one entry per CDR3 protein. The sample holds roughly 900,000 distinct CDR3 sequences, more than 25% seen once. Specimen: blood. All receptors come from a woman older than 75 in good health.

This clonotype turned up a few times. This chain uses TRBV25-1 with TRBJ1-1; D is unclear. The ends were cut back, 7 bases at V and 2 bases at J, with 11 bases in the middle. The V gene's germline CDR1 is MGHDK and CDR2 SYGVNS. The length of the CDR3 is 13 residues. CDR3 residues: CASTAGENTEAFF. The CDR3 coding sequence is TGTGCCAGCACCGCCGGCGAAAACACTGAAGCTTTCTTT.

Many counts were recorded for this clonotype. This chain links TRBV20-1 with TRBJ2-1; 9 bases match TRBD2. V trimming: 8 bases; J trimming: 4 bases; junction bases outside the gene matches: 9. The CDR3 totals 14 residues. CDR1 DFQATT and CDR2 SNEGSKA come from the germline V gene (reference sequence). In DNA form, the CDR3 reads TGCAGTTCCCTACCGGGACTAGCTTACAATGAGCAGTTCTTC. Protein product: CSSLPGLAYNEQFF.

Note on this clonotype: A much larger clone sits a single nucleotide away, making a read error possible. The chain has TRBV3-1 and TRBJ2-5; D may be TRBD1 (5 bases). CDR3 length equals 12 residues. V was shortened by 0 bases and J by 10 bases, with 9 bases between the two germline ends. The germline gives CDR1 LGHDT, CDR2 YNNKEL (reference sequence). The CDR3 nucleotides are TGTGCCAGCAGCCAAGAAGGACAAGGCCAGTACTTC. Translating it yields CASSQEGQGQYF.

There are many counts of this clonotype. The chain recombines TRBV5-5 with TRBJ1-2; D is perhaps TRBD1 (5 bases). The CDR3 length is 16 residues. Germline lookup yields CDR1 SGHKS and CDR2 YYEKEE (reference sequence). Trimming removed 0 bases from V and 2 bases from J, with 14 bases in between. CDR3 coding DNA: TGTGCCAGCAGCTTGGAGTGGTGGGGGGAGAACTATGGCTACACCTTC. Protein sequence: CASSLEWWGENYGYTF.

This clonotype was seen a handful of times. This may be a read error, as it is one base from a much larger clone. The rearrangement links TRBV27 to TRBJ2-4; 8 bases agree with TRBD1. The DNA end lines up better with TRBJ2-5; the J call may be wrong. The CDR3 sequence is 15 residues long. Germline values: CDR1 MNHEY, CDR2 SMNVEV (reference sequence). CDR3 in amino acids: CAGSLATGVRETQYF. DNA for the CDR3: TGTGCCGGCAGTTTGGCGACAGGGGTTCGGGAGACCCAGTACTTC.

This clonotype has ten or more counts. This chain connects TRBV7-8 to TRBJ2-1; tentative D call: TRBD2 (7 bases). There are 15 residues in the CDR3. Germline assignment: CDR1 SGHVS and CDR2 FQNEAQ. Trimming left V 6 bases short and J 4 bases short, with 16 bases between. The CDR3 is CASSRGGDRYNEQFF. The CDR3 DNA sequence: TGTGCCAGCAGTAGGGGGGGGGATAGATACAATGAGCAGTTCTTC.

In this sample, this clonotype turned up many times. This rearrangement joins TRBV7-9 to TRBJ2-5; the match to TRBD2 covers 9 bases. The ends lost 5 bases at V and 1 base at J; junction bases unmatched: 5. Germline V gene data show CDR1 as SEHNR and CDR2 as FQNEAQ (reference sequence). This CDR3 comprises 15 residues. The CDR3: CASSKSGGRQETQYF. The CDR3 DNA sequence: TGTGCCAGCAGCAAAAGCGGGGGGCGCCAAGAGACCCAGTACTTC. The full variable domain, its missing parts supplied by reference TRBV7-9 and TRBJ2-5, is DTGVSQNPRHKITKRGQNVTFRCDPISEHNRLYWYRQTLGQGPEFLTYFQNEAQLEKSRLLSDRFSAERPKGSFSTLEIQRTEQGDSAMYLCASSKSGGRQETQYFGPGTRLLVL.

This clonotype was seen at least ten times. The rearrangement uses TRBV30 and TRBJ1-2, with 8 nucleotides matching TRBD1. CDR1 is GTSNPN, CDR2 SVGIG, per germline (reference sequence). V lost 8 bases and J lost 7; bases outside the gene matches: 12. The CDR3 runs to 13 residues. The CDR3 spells CASKTGALGGYTF. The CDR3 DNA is TGTGCCAGCAAGACAGGGGCCCTCGGTGGCTACACCTTC. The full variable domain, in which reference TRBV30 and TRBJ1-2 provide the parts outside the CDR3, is SQTIHQWPATLVQPVGSPLSLECTVEGTSNPNLYWYRQAAGRGLQLLFYSVGIGQISSEVPQNLSASRPQDRQFILSSKKLLLSDSGFYLCASKTGALGGYTFGSGTRLTVV.

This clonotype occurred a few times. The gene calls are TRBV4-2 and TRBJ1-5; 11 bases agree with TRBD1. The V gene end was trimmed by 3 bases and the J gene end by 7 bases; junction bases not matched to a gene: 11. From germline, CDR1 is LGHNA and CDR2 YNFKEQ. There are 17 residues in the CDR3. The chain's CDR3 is CASSQLPGQGAKQPQHF. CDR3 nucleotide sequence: TGTGCCAGCAGCCAGCTCCCCGGACAGGGGGCAAAGCAGCCCCAGCATTTT.

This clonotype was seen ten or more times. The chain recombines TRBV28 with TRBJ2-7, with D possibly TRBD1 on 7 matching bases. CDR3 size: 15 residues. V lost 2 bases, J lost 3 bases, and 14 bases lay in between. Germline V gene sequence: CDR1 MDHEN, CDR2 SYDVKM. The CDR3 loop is CASSLNQGGIYEQYF. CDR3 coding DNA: TGTGCCAGCAGTTTAAATCAGGGGGGCATCTACGAGCAGTACTTC.

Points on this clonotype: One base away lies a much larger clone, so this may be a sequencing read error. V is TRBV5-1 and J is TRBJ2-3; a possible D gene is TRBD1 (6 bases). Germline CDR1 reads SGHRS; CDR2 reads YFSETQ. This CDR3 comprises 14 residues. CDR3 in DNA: TGCGCCAGCAGCATGGACAGTCGCACAGGTACGCAGTATTTT. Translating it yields CASSMDSRTGTQYF. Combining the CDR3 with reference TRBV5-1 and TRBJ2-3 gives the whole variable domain KAGVTQTPRYLIKTRGQQVTLSCSPISGHRSVSWYQQTPGQGLQFLFEYFSETQRNKGNFPGRFSGRQFSNSRSEMNVSTLELGDSALYLCASSMDSRTGTQYFGPGTRLTVL.

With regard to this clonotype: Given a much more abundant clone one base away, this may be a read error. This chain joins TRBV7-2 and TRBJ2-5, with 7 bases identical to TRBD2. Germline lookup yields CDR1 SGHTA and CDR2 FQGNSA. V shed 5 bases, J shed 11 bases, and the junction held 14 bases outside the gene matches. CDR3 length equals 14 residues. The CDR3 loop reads CASSERAGYNEQYF. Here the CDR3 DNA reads TGTGCCAGCAGCGAGAGAGCGGGGTACAATGAGCAGTACTTC.

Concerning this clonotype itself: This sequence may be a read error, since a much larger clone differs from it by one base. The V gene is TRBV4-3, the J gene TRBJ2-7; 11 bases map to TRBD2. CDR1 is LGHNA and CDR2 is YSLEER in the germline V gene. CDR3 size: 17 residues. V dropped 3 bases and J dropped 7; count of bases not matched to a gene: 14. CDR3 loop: CASSQERGASGGHEQYF. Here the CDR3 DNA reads TGCGCCAGCAGCCAGGAGAGGGGGGCTAGCGGGGGGCATGAGCAGTACTTC.

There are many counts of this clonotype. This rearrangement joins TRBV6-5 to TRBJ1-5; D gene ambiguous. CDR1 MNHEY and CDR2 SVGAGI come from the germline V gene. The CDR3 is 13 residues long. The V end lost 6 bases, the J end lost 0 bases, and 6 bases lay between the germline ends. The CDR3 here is CASRANSNQPQHF. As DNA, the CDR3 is TGTGCCAGCAGGGCGAATAGCAATCAGCCCCAGCATTTT.

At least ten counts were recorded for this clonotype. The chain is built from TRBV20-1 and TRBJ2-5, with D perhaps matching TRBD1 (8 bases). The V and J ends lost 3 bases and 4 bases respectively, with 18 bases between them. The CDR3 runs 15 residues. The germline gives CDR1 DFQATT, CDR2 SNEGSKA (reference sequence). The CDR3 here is CSASYADREGETQYF. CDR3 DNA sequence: TGCAGTGCTAGTTATGCGGACAGGGAGGGAGAGACCCAGTACTTC.

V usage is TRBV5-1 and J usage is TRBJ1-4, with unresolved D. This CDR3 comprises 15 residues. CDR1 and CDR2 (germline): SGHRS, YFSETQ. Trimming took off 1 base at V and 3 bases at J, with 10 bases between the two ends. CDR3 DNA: TGCGCCAGCAGCTTGAATCCAGGATCTAATGAAAAACTGTTTTTT. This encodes CASSLNPGSNEKLFF.

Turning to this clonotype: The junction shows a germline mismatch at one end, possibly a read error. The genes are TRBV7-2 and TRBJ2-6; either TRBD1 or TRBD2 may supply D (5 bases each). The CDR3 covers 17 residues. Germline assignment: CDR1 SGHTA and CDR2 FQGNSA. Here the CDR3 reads CASSLARDASGADVLTF. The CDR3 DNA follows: TGTGCCAGCAGCTTAGCCAGGGACGCCTCTGGGGCCGACGTCCTGACTTTC. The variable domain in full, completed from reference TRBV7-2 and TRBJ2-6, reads GAGVSQSPSNKVTEKGKDVELRCDPISGHTALYWYRQSLGQGLEFLIYFQGNSAPDKSGLPSDRFSAERTGGSVSTLTIQRTQQEDSAVYLCASSLARDASGADVLTFGAGSRLTVL.

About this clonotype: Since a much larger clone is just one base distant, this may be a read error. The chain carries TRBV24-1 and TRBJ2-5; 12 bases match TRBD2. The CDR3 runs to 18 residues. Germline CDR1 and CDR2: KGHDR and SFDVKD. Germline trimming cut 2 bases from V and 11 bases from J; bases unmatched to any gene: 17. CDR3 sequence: CATSDSRLAGAIYNEQYF. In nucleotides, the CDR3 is TGTGCCACCAGTGATTCGAGACTAGCGGGGGCGATCTACAATGAGCAGTACTTC.

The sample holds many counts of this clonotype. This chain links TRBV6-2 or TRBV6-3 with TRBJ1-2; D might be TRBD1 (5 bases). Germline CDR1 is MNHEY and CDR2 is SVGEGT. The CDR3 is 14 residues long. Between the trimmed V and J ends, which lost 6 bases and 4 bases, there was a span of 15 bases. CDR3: CASSHGGSGYGYTF. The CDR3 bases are TGTGCCAGCAGCCACGGGGGGTCCGGCTATGGCTACACCTTC.

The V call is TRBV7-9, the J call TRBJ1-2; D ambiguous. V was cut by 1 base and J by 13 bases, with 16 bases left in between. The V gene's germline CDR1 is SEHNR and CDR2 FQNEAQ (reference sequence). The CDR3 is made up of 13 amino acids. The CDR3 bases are TGTGCCAGCAGCTTAGGGGTCAAGCCGGGAGGCACCTTC. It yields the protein CASSLGVKPGGTF. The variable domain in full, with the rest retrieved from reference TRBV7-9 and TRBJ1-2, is DTGVSQNPRHKITKRGQNVTFRCDPISEHNRLYWYRQTLGQGPEFLTYFQNEAQLEKSRLLSDRFSAERPKGSFSTLEIQRTEQGDSAMYLCASSLGVKPGGTFGSGTRLTVV.

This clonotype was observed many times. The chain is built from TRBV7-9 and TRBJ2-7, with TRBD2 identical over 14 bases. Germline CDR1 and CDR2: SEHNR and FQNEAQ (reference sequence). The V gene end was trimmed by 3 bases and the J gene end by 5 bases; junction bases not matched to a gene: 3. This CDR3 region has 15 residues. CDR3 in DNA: TGTGCCAGCAGCTTCGGACTAGCGGGGGGTCACGAGCAGTACTTC. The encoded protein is CASSFGLAGGHEQYF.

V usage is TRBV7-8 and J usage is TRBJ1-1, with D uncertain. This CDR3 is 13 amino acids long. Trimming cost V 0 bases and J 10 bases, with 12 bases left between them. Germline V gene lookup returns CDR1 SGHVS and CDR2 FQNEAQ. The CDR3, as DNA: TGTGCCAGCAGCTTAGCCTTAGAACGAGGAGCTTTCTTT. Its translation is CASSLALERGAFF.

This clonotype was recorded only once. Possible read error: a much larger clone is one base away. The CDR3 DNA is TGTGCCAGCAGTGACCGGGATGCCTTACACAATGAGCAGTTCTTC. Translating gives CASSDRDALHNEQFF. This rearrangement joins TRBV25-1 to TRBJ2-1, with a tentative D call TRBD2 (5 bases). This CDR3 spans 15 amino acids. Trimming stripped 3 bases from V and 5 bases from J, with 14 bases between. Germline CDR1 and CDR2: MGHDK and SYGVNS.

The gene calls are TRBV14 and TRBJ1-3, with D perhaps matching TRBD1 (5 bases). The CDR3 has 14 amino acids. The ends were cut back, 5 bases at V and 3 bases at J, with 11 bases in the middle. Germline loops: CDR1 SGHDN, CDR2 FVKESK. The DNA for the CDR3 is TGTGCCAGCAGCGGGGCAGACCGTGGAAACACCATATATTTT. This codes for CASSGADRGNTIYF.

The CDR3 coding sequence is TGTGCCAGCAGCTTAGAAAGCTGGTCCGACGGTACTGAAGCTTTCTTT. Translation gives CASSLESWSDGTEAFF. V is TRBV7-9 and J is TRBJ1-1; no definite D call. From germline, CDR1 is SEHNR and CDR2 FQNEAQ (reference sequence). The CDR3 consists of 16 residues. Trimming shortened V by 1 base and J by 5 bases, and 17 bases separated the two germline ends. Together with reference TRBV7-9 and TRBJ1-1, the CDR3 gives the full variable domain: DTGVSQNPRHKITKRGQNVTFRCDPISEHNRLYWYRQTLGQGPEFLTYFQNEAQLEKSRLLSDRFSAERPKGSFSTLEIQRTEQGDSAMYLCASSLESWSDGTEAFFGQGTRLTVV.

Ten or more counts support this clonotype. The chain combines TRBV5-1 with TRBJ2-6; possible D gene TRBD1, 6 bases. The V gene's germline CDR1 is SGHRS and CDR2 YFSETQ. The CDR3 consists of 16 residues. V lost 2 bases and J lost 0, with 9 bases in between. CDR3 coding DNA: TGCGCCAGCAGCTTACAGGGTTTCTCTGGGGCCAACGTCCTGACTTTC. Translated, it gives CASSLQGFSGANVLTF.

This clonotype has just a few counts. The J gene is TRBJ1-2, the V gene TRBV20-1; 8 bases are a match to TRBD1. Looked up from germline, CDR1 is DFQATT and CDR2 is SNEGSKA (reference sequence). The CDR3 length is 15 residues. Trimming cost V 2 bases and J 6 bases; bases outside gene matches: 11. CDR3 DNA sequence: TGCAGTGCTAGACCCGCCCCCGAGACAGGGGATGGCTACACCTTC. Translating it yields CSARPAPETGDGYTF.

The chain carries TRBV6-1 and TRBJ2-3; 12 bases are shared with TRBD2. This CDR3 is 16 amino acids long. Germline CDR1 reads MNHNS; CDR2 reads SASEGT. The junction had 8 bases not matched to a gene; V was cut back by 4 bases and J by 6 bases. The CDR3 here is CASSAPSGGAGDTQYF. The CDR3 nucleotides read TGTGCCAGCAGTGCGCCTAGCGGGGGGGCCGGGGATACGCAGTATTTT.

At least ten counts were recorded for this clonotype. CDR3 in amino acids: CSAPLGSSGNTIYF. The CDR3 DNA reads as TGCAGTGCTCCGCTAGGGAGTTCTGGAAACACCATATATTTT. The genes are TRBV20-1 and TRBJ1-3; unclear D gene. Germline V CDR1 and CDR2: DFQATT, SNEGSKA (reference sequence). The CDR3 extends over 14 amino acids. Trimming stripped 5 bases from V and 1 base from J, with 12 bases between.